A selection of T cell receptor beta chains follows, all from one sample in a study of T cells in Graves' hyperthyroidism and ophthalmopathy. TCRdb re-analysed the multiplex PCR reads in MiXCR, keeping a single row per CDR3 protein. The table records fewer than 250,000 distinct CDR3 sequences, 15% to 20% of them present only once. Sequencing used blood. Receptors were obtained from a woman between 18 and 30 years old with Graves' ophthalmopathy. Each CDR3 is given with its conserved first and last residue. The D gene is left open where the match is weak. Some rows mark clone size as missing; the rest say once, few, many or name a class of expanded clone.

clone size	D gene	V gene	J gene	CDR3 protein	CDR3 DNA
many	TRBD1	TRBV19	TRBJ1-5	CASSVSGTAYNQPQHF	TGTGCCAGTAGTGTCTCCGGGACAGCTTACAATCAGCCCCAGCATTTT
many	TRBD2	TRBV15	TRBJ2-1	CATSRGLAGLNEQFF	TGTGCCACCAGCAGGGGACTAGCGGGCCTCAATGAGCAGTTCTTC
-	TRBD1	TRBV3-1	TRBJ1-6	CASSLRDRLNLGDNSPLHF	TGTGCCAGCAGCCTAAGGGACAGGCTAAACTTAGGGGATAATTCACCCCTCCACTTT
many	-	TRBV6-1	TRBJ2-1	CASKPRAHNEQFF	TGTGCCAGCAAACCCCGGGCCCACAATGAGCAGTTCTTC
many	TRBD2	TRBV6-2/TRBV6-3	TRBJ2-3	CASSYSGGATDTQYF	TGTGCCAGCAGTTATAGCGGGGGGGCCACAGATACGCAGTATTTT
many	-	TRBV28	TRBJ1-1	CASSSGALGSDTEAFF	TGTGCCAGCAGTTCCGGGGCGCTGGGGTCTGACACTGAAGCTTTCTTT
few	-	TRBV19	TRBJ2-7	CASSTPQGWYEQYF	TGTGCCAGTAGTACCCCCCAGGGTTGGTACGAGCAGTACTTC
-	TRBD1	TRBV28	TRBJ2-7	CASSATSGGSYEQYF	TGTGCCAGCAGTGCCACTTCAGGGGGCTCCTACGAGCAGTACTTC
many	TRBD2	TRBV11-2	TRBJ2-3	CASSRGLAAADTQYF	TGTGCCAGCAGCCGCGGACTAGCTGCCGCAGATACGCAGTATTTT
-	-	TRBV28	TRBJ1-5	CASSAYQPQHF	TGTGCCAGCAGTGCTTATCAGCCCCAGCATTTT
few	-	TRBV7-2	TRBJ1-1	CASNLVQGPGTEAFF	TGTGCCAGCAACTTAGTCCAGGGTCCGGGCACTGAAGCTTTCTTT
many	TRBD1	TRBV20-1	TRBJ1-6	CSAKKSGQILSPLHF	TGCAGTGCTAAGAAATCGGGACAGATCCTTTCACCCCTCCACTTT
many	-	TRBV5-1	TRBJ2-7	CASSTPHSGEWYEQYF	TGCGCCAGCAGCACGCCCCATTCAGGGGAATGGTACGAGCAGTACTTC
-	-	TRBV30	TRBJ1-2	CAWSPDWGAAYGYTF	TGTGCCTGGAGTCCGGACTGGGGGGCCGCTTATGGCTACACCTTC
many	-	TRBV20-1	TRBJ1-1	CSAPTSRGGTNTEAFF	TGCAGTGCCCCCACGAGCAGGGGCGGTACGAACACTGAAGCTTTCTTT
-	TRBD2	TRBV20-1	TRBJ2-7	CSARAGTSGAISYEQYF	TGCAGTGCTAGAGCCGGGACTAGCGGGGCTATCTCCTACGAGCAGTACTTC
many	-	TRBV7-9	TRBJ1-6	CASSFGSHRSYNSPLHF	TGTGCCAGCAGCTTCGGCAGCCACCGCTCCTATAATTCACCCCTCCACTTT
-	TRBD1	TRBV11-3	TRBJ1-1	CASSEPGQANTEAFF	TGTGCCAGCAGCGAACCGGGACAGGCGAACACTGAAGCTTTCTTT
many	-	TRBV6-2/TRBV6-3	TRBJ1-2	CASTTIGGSKPYGYTF	TGTGCCAGCACCACCATCGGGGGAAGTAAGCCCTATGGCTACACCTTC
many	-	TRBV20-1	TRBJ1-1	CSASGWGANTEAFF	TGCAGTGCTAGTGGTTGGGGAGCGAACACTGAAGCTTTCTTT
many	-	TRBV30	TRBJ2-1	CAWSFNVVHNEQFF	TGTGCCTGGAGTTTCAACGTGGTTCACAATGAGCAGTTCTTC
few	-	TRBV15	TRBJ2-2	CATSRDWGTGELFF	TGTGCCACCAGCAGAGATTGGGGGACCGGGGAGCTGTTTTTT
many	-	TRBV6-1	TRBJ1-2	CASSARGWGYTF	TGTGCCAGCAGTGCGAGGGGATGGGGCTACACCTTC
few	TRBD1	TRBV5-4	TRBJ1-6	CASSSGTGGINSPLHF	TGTGCCAGCAGCTCCGGGACAGGGGGCATCAATTCACCCCTCCACTTT
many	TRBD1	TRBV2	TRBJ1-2	CASSEGQGRYGYTF	TGTGCCAGCAGTGAAGGACAGGGGAGATATGGCTACACCTTC